This is a list of T cell receptor beta chains from one sample in a study of blood T cells in healthy people across ages. TCRdb re-called the 5' RACE reads through MiXCR, storing one row per CDR3 protein. The table lists 920,000 or so distinct CDR3 sequences, 35% to 50% of them singletons. Sequenced sample: blood. These receptor sequences come from a woman aged 55-69 years in good health. Each CDR3 is given with its conserved first and last residue. The D gene is left open where the match is weak. Size is omitted from some rows. Given values are once, few, many or a class for expanded clones.

CDR3aa | CDR3nt | j_gene | abundance | v_gene | d_gene
CASSVAGAFGYTF | TGCGCCAGCAGCGTGGCGGGGGCTTTTGGCTACACCTTC | TRBJ1-2 | . | TRBV5-1 | .
CASRGGLITDTQYF | TGCGCCAGCAGGGGGGGGCTCATCACAGATACGCAGTATTTT | TRBJ2-3 | . | TRBV10-2 | .
CASSTPAAQETQYF | TGTGCCAGCAGCACACCTGCAGCACAAGAGACCCAGTACTTC | TRBJ2-5 | . | TRBV7-9 | .
CASSVVSGEQFF | TGTGCCAGCAGCGTAGTTAGCGGTGAGCAGTTCTTC | TRBJ2-1 | . | TRBV9 | .
CASSPDGTGSGYGYTF | TGTGCCAGCAGCCCCGACGGGACAGGGAGCGGCTATGGCTACACCTTC | TRBJ1-2 | few | TRBV7-9 | TRBD1
CASSKASYGRAGNEQFF | TGTGCCAGCAGCAAAGCTAGTTACGGGAGGGCCGGCAATGAGCAGTTCTTC | TRBJ2-1 | . | TRBV21-1 | .
CASSPEVVGAKNIQYF | TGTGCCAGCAGTCCCGAGGTTGTAGGAGCCAAAAACATTCAGTACTTC | TRBJ2-4 | . | TRBV11-1 | .
CASSLDSGEQYF | TGTGCCAGCAGTTTGGACAGCGGGGAGCAGTACTTC | TRBJ2-4 | few | TRBV2 | .
CASSGRDREQFF | TGTGCCAGCAGTGGAAGGGACAGAGAGCAGTTCTTC | TRBJ2-1 | . | TRBV25-1 | TRBD1
CASSYSGIEQFF | TGTGCCAGCAGTTACTCTGGGATTGAGCAGTTCTTC | TRBJ2-1 | . | TRBV6-5 | .
CASSYDQGKETQYF | TGTGCCAGCAGTTACGACCAGGGGAAGGAGACCCAGTACTTC | TRBJ2-5 | few | TRBV6-6 | .
CASSLRGAQYF | TGTGCCAGCAGCTTAAGAGGGGCCCAGTACTTC | TRBJ2-5 | . | TRBV11-2 | .
CSARGLGQNIQYF | TGCAGTGCTAGGGGACTAGGACAAAACATTCAGTACTTC | TRBJ2-4 | . | TRBV20-1 | TRBD2
CASTDPHASYNEQFF | TGTGCCAGCACCGACCCCCATGCCTCCTACAATGAGCAGTTCTTC | TRBJ2-1 | . | TRBV2 | .
CASSPTGDNEKLFF | TGTGCCAGCAGCCCGACAGGAGATAATGAAAAACTGTTTTTT | TRBJ1-4 | . | TRBV11-1 | .
CAWNRVEREQYF | TGTGCCTGGAACAGGGTTGAGCGAGAGCAGTACTTC | TRBJ2-4 | . | TRBV30 | .
CASREPSWTLGSQYF | TGTGCCAGCAGGGAACCGAGCTGGACTCTCGGGTCCCAGTACTTC | TRBJ2-7 | . | TRBV6-1 | .
CAIKAAGVSKDTQYF | TGTGCCATCAAGGCGGCGGGAGTCAGTAAAGATACGCAGTATTTT | TRBJ2-3 | . | TRBV10-3 | TRBD2
CASSLSPSGRFPDAQYF | TGTGCCAGCAGCTTATCTCCAAGCGGGAGGTTCCCAGATGCGCAGTATTTT | TRBJ2-3 | . | TRBV7-2 | TRBD2
CASGLALYNEQFF | TGTGCCAGTGGACTAGCCCTATACAATGAGCAGTTCTTC | TRBJ2-1 | . | TRBV4-2 | TRBD2
CASSRSPGSYGYTF | TGTGCCAGCAGTCGAAGCCCCGGGTCCTATGGCTACACCTTC | TRBJ1-2 | . | TRBV27 | .
CASSLLGKDQPQHF | TGCGCCAGCAGCTTGCTGGGGAAGGATCAGCCCCAGCATTTT | TRBJ1-5 | . | TRBV5-1 | .
CASGVLAGGRDEQYF | TGTGCCAGCGGGGTACTAGCGGGAGGGAGGGATGAGCAGTACTTC | TRBJ2-5 | once | TRBV6-2/TRBV6-3 | TRBD2
CASAGLGPYEQYF | TGTGCCAGCGCCGGACTAGGCCCCTACGAGCAGTACTTC | TRBJ2-7 | few | TRBV25-1 | TRBD2
CASSLAGATTEQYF | TGTGCCAGCAGCCTAGCGGGAGCCACTACGGAGCAGTACTTC | TRBJ2-7 | many | TRBV9 | TRBD2
CSARGLAGRDTQYF | TGCAGTGCTAGAGGGCTAGCGGGAAGAGATACGCAGTATTTT | TRBJ2-3 | . | TRBV20-1 | TRBD2
CASSLTTSLSEQFF | TGTGCCAGCAGTTTGACGACTAGTTTGAGTGAGCAGTTCTTC | TRBJ2-1 | . | TRBV27 | .
CATSSAMVRDLEQYF | TGTGCCACCAGCAGCGCCATGGTCCGTGACCTCGAGCAGTACTTC | TRBJ2-7 | few | TRBV15 | .
CASSTHRGRDSPPHF | TGTGCCAGCAGTACTCACAGGGGCAGGGATTCACCCCCCCACTTT | TRBJ1-6 | . | TRBV2 | TRBD1
CAGSPGGDSPLHF | TGTGCCGGCAGTCCAGGGGGCGATTCACCCCTCCACTTT | TRBJ1-6 | . | TRBV3-1 | TRBD1
CASSRGGEGQPQHF | TGTGCCAGCAGCCGAGGGGGGGAAGGACAGCCCCAGCATTTT | TRBJ1-5 | . | TRBV12-3/TRBV12-4 | .
CSATSRLAGGPNNEQFF | TGCAGTGCTACCTCTCGACTAGCGGGAGGGCCGAACAATGAGCAGTTCTTC | TRBJ2-1 | . | TRBV20-1 | TRBD2